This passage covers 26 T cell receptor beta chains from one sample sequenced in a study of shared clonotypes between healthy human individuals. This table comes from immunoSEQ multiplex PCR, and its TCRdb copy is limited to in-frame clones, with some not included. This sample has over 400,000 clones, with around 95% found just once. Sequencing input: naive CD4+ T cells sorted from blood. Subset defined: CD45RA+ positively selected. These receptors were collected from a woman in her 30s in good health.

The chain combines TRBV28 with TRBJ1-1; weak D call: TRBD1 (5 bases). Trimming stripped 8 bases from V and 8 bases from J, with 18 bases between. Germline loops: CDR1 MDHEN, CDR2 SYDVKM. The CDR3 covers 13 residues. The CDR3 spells CASLRSDSFEAFF. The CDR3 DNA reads TGTGCCAGCCTCAGGTCCGACAGTTTCGAAGCTTTCTTT.

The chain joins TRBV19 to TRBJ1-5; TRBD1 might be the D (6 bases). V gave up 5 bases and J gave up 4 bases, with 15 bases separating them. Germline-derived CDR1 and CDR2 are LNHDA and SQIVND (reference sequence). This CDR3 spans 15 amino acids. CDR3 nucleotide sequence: TGTGCCAGTAGTGTCGCTTGGACAGTAAATCAGCCCCAGCATTTT. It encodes CASSVAWTVNQPQHF.

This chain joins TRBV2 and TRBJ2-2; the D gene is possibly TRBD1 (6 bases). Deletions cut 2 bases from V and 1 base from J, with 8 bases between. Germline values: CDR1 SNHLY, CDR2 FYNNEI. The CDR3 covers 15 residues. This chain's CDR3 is CASSEQGQNTGELFF. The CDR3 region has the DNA TGTGCCAGCAGTGAACAGGGGCAGAACACCGGGGAGCTGTTTTTT.

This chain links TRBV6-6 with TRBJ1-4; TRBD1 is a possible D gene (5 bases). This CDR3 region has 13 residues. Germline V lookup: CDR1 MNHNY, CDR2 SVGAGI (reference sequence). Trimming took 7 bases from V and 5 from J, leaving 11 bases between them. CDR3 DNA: TGTGCCAGCAAGACAGTACGAAATGAAAAACTGTTTTTT. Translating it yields CASKTVRNEKLFF.

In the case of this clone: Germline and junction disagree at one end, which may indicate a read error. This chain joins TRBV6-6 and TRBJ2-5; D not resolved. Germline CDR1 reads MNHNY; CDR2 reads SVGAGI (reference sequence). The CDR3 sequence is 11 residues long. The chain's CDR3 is CASGYSETQYF. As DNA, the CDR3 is TGTGCCAGCGGTTACTCAGAGACCCAGTACTTC.

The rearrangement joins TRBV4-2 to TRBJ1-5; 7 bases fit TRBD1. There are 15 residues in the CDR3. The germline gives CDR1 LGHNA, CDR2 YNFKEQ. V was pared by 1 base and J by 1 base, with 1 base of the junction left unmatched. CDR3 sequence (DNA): TGTGCCAGCAGCCAAGGACAGGGAAGCAATCAGCCCCAGCATTTT. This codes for CASSQGQGSNQPQHF.

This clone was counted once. CDR3 sequence: CASRKERRGTEAFF. The CDR3 DNA reads as TGTGCCAGCAGGAAAGAGAGGCGGGGCACTGAAGCTTTCTTT. The gene calls are TRBV6-5 and TRBJ1-1; unclear D gene. V was cut by 6 bases and J by 4 bases, with 15 bases left in between. CDR1 is MNHEY and CDR2 is SVGAGI in the germline V gene. CDR3 length: 14 residues.

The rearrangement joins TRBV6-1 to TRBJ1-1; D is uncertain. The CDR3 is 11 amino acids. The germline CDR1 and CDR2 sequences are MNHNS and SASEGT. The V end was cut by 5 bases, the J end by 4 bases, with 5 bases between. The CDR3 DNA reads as TGTGCCAGCAGTTATCGCACTGAAGCTTTCTTT. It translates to CASSYRTEAFF.

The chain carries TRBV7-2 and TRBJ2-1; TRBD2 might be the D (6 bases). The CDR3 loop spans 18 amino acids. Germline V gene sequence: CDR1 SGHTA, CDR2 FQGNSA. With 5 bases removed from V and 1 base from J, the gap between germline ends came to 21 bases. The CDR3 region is CASSKKTRVGGSYNEQFF. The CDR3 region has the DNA TGTGCCAGCAGCAAAAAGACCCGCGTCGGGGGTTCCTACAATGAGCAGTTCTTC.

In nucleotides, the CDR3 is TGTGCCACCAGCAGAGATCTAGGGGGCAGGTTTCGAGAGCAGTACTTC. It yields the protein CATSRDLGGRFREQYF. The chain uses TRBV15 and TRBJ2-7; 7 bases align to TRBD1. The germline V gene has CDR1 LNHNV and CDR2 YYDKDF (reference sequence). V lost 0 bases, J lost 7 bases, and 12 bases stayed unmatched. CDR3 length: 16 amino acids.

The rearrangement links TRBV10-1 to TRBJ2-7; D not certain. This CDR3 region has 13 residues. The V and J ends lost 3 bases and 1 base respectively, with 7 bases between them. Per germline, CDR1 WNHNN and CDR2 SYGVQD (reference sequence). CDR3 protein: CASSDRVSYEQYF. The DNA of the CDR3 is TGCGCCAGCAGTGACCGGGTTTCCTACGAGCAGTACTTC.

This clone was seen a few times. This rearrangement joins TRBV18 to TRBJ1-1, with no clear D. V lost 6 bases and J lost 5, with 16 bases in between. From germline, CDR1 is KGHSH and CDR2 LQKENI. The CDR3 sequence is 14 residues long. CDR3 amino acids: CASSQETVVTEAFF. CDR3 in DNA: TGTGCCAGCTCCCAGGAGACTGTAGTGACTGAAGCTTTCTTT.

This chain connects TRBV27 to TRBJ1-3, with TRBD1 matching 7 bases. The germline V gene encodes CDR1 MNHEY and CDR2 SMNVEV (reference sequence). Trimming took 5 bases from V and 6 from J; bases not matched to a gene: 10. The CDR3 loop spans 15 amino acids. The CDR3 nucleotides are TGTGCCAGCAGTACCCTGACAGGGAAGGCAAACACCATATATTTT. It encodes CASSTLTGKANTIYF.

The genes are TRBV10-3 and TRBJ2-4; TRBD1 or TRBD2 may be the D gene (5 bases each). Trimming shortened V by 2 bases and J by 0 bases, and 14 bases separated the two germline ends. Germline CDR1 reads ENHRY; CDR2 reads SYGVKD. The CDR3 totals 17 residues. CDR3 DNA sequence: TGTGCCATCAGTGAGGAAAAAGGTGGGACAGCCAAAAACATTCAGTACTTC. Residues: CAISEEKGGTAKNIQYF.

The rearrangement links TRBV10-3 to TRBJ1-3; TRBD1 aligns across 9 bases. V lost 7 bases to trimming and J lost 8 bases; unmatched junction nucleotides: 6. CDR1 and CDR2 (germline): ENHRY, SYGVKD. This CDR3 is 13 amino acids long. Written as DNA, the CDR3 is TGTGCCATCACCCCGGGACAGGGCGACACCATATATTTT. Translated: CAITPGQGDTIYF.

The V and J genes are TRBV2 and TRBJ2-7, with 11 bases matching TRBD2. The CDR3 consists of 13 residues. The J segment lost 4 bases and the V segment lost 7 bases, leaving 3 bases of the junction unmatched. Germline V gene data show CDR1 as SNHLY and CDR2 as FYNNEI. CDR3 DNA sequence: TGTGCCAGCAATTTAGCGGGAGGGTACGAGCAGTACTTC. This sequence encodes CASNLAGGYEQYF.

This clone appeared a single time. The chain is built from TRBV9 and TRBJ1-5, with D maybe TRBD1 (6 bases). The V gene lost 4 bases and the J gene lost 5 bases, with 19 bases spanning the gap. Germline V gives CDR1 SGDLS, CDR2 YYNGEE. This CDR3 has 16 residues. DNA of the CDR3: TGTGCCAGCAGCCCACTAGAGGGGGGGCGTGATCAGCCCCAGCATTTT. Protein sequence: CASSPLEGGRDQPQHF. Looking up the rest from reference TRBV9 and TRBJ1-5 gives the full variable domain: DSGVTQTPKHLITATGQRVTLRCSPRSGDLSVYWYQQSLDQGLQFLIQYYNGEERAKGNILERFSAQQFPDLHSELNLSSLELGDSALYFCASSPLEGGRDQPQHFGDGTRLSIL.

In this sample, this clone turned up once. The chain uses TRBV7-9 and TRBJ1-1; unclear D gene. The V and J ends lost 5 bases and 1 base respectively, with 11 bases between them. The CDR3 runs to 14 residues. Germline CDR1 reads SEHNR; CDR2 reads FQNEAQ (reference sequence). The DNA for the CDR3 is TGTGCCAGCAGCGAGCAAGGGAGGAACACTGAAGCTTTCTTT. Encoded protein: CASSEQGRNTEAFF.

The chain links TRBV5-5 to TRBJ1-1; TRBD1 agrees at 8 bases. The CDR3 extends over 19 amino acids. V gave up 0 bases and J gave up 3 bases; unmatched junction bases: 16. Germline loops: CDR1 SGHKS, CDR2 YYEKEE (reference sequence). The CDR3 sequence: CASSLVMAGGGFQYTEAFF. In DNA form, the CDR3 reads TGTGCCAGCAGCTTGGTAATGGCAGGGGGCGGCTTCCAATACACTGAAGCTTTCTTT.

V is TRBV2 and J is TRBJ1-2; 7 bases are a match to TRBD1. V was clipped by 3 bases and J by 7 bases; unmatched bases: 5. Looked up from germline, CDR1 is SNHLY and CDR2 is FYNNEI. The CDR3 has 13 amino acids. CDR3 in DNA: TGTGCCAGCAGTGAGCAGGGGGAGGGTGGCTACACCTTC. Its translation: CASSEQGEGGYTF.

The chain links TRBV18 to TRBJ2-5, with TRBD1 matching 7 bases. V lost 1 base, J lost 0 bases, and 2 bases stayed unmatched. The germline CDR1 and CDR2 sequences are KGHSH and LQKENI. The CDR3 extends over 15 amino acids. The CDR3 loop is CASSPLDRDQETQYF. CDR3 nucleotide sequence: TGTGCCAGCTCACCACTAGACAGGGACCAAGAGACCCAGTACTTC.

The CDR3 region has the DNA TGTGCCAGCAGTTTGGGGGCGACCTACGAGCAGTACTTC. Translated: CASSLGATYEQYF. The chain employs TRBV28 and TRBJ2-7, with D tentatively TRBD1 (6 bases). V lost 3 bases and J lost 2, with 8 bases in between. The V gene's germline CDR1 is MDHEN and CDR2 SYDVKM. This CDR3 is built from 13 residues.

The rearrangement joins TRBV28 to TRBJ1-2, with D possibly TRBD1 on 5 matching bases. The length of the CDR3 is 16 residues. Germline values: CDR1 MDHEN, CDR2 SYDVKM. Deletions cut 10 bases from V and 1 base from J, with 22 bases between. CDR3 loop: CATKIGARHGNYGYTF. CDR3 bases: TGTGCCACCAAGATTGGGGCAAGACACGGTAACTATGGCTACACCTTC.

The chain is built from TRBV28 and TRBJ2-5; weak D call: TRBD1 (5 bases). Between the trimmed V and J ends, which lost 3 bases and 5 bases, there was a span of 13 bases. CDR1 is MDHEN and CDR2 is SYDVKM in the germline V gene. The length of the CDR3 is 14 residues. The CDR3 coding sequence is TGTGCCAGCAGTTTTTGGATGGGGCGGGAGACCCAGTACTTC. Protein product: CASSFWMGRETQYF.

The CDR3 region has the DNA TGCAGTGCTAGAGATCTCTCCTGGGCTTTCTTT. Amino acids: CSARDLSWAFF. The V call is TRBV20-1, the J call TRBJ1-1; D uncertain. The germline V and J ends were trimmed by 0 bases and 11 bases, with 10 bases remaining between them. The CDR3 loop spans 11 amino acids. From germline, CDR1 is DFQATT and CDR2 SNEGSKA (reference sequence).

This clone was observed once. The CDR3 bases are TGTGCCAGCAGCCAAGGGGAAAGGGGCCAAGAGACCCAGTACTTC. Its protein is CASSQGERGQETQYF. The chain carries TRBV4-2 and TRBJ2-5; TRBD1 is a possible D gene (5 bases). CDR1 is LGHNA and CDR2 is YNFKEQ in the germline V gene. This CDR3 has 15 residues. Trimming cost V 1 base and J 1 base, with 10 bases left between them.